The 2 T cell receptor beta chains in this list originate from one sample, sequenced in a study of CD8 T cells in Susac syndrome. It was with random hexamers that roughly 0.45 to 1 ug RNA was reverse transcribed. MiXCR was run by TCRdb on the immunoSEQ multiplex PCR reads, yielding one entry per CDR3 protein. The sample carries around 160,000 distinct CDR3 sequences, 93% recorded once. Sequencing was performed on CD4+ T cells from PBMCs. These receptors were taken from a human donor in good health.

This chain uses TRBV5-4 with TRBJ1-4; D possibly corresponds to TRBD1 (5 bases). Germline V CDR1 and CDR2: SGHNT, YYREEE (reference sequence). V was pared by 0 bases and J by 6 bases, with 9 bases between. The CDR3 totals 14 residues. The CDR3, as DNA: TGTGCCAGCAGCTTGGCAGGGCCGGATGAAAAACTGTTTTTT. Translated, it gives CASSLAGPDEKLFF.

The rearrangement uses TRBV5-1 and TRBJ1-1; weak D call: TRBD1 (6 bases). The V end lost 6 bases, the J end lost 5 bases, and 17 bases lay between the germline ends. The length of the CDR3 is 14 residues. Germline V gene lookup returns CDR1 SGHRS and CDR2 YFSETQ. CDR3 bases: TGCGCCAGCACGGCAGGGGCTGGGGGAACTGAAGCTTTCTTT. This encodes CASTAGAGGTEAFF.